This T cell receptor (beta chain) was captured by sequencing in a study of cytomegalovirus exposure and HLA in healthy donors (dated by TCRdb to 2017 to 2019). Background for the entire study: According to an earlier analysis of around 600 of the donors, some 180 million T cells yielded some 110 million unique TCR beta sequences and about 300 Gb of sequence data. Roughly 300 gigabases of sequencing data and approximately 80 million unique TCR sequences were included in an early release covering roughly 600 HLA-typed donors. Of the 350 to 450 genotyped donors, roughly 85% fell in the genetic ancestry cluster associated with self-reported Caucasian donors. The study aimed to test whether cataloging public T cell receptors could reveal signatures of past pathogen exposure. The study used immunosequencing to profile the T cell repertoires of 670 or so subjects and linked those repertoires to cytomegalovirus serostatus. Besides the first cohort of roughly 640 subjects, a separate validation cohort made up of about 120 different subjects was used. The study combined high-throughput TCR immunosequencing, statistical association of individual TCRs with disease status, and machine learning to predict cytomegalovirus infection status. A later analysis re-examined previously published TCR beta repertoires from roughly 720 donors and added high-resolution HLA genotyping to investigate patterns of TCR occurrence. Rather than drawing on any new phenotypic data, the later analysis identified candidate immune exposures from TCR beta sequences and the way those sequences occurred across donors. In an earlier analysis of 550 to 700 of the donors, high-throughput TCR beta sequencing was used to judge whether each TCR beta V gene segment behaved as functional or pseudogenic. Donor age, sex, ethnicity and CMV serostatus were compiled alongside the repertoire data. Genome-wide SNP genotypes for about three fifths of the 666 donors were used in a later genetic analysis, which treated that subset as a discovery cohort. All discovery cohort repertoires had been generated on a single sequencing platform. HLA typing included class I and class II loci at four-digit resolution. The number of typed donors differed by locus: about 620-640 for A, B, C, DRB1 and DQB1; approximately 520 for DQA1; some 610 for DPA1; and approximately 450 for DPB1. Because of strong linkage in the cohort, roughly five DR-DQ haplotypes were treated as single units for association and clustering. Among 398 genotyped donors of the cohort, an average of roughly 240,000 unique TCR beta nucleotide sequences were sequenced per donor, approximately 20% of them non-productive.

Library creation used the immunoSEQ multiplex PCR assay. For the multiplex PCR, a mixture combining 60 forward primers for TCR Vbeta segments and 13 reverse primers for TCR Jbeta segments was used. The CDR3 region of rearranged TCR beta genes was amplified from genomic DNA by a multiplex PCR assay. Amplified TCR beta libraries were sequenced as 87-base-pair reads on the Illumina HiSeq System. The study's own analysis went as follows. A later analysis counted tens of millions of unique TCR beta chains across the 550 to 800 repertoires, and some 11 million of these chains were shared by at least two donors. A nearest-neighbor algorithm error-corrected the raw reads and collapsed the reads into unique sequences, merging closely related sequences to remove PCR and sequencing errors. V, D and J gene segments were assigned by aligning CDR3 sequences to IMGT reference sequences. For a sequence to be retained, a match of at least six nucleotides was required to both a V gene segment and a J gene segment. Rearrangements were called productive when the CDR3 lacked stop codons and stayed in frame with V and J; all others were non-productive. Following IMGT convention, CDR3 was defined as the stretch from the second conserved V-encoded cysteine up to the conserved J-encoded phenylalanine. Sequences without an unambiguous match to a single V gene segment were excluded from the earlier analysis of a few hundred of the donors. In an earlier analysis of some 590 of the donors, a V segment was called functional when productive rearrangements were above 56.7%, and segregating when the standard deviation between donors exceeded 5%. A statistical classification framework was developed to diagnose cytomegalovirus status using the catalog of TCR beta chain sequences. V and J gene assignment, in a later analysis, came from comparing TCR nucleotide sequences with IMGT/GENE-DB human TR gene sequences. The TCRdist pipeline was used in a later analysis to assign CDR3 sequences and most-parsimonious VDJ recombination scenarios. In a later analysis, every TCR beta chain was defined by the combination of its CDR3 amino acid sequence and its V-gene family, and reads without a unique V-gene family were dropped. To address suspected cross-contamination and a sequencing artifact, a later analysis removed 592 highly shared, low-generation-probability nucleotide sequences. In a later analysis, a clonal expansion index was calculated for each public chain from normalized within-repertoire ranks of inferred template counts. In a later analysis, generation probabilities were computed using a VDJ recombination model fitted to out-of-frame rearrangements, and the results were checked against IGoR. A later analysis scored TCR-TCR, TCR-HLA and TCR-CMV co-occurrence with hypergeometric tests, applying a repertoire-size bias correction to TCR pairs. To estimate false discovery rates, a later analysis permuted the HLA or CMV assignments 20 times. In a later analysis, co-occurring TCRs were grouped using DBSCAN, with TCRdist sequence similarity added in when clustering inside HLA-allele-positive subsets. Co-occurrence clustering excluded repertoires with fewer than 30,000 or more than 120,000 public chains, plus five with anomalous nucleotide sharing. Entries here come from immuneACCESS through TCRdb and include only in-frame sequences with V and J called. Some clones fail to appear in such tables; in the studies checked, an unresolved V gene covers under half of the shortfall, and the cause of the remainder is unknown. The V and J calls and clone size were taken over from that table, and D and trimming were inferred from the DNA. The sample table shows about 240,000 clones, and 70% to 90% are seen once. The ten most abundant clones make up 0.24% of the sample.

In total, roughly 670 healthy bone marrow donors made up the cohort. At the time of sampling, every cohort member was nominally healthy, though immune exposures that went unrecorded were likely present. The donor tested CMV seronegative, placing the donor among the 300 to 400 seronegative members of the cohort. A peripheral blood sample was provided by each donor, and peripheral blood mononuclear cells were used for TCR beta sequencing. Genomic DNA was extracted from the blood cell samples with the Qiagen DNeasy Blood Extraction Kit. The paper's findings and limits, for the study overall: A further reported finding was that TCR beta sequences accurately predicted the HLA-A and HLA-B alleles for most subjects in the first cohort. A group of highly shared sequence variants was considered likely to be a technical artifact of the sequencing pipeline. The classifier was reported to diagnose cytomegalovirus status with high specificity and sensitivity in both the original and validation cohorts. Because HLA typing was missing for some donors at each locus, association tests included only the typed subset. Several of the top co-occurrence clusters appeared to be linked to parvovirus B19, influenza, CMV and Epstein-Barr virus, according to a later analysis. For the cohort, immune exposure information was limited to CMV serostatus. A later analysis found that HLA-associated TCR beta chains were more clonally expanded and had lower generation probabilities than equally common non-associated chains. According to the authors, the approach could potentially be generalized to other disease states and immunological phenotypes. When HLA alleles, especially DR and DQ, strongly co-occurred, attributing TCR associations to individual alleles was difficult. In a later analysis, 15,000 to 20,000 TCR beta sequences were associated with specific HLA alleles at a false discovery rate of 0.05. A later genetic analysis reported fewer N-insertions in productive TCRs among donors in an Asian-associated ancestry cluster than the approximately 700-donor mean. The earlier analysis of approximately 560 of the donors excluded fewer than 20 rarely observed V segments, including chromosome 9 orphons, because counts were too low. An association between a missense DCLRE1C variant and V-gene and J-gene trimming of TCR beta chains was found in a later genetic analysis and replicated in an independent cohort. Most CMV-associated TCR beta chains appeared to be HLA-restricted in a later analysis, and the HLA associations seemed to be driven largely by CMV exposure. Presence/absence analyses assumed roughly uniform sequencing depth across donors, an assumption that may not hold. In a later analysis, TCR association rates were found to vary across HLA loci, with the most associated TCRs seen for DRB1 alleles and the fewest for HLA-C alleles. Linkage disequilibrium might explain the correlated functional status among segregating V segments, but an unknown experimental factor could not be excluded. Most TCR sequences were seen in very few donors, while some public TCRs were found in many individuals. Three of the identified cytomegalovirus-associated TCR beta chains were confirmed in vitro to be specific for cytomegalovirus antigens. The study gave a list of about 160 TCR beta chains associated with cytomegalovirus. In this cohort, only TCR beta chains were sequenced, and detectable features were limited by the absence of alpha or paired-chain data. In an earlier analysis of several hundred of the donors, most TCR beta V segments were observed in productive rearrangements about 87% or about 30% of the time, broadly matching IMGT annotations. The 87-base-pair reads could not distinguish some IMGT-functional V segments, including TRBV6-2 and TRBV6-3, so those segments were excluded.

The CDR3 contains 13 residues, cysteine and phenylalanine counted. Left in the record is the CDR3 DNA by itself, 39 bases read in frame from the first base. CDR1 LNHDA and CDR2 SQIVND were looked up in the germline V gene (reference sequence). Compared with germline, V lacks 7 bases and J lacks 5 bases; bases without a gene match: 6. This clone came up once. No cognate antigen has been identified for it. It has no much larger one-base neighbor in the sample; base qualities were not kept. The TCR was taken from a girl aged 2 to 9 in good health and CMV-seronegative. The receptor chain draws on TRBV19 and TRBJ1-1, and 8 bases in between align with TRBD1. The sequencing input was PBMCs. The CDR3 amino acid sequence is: CASNQDRVTEAFF. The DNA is TGTGCCAGTAACCAGGACAGGGTGACTGAAGCTTTCTTT. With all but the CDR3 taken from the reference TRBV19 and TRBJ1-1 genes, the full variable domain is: DGGITQSPKYLFRKEGQNVTLSCEQNLNHDAMYWYRQDPGQGLRLIYYSQIVNDFQKGDIAEGYSVSREKKESFPLTVTSAQKNPTAFYLCASNQDRVTEAFFGQGTRLTVV.